These 32 T cell receptor beta chains originate from one sample sequenced in a study of shared clonotypes between healthy human individuals. Here immunoSEQ multiplex PCR was the method, and the copy in TCRdb shows in-frame clones only, minus some. The sample holds roughly 2,000,000 clones, 93% seen once. Naive CD8 populations comprised CD45RO-negative cells positively selected for CCR7, excluding terminally differentiated effector memory CD45RA+ cells. Sequenced material: naive CD8+ T cells from PBMCs. These receptor sequences come from a man between 18 and 35 years old in good health. Some clones in this sample may be carry-over from other donors' samples.

The chain links TRBV6-5 to TRBJ2-7; D is possibly TRBD2 (6 bases). Germline V gene data show CDR1 as MNHEY and CDR2 as SVGAGI. The V end was cut by 5 bases, the J end by 7 bases, with 18 bases between. CDR3 length: 14 residues. CDR3 nucleotide sequence: TGTGCCAGCAGTCGGGACTCTCCTCTAAGGGAGCAGTACTTC. Amino acid sequence: CASSRDSPLREQYF.

CDR3 sequence reads: CASCLGGGVNTEAFF. The CDR3 nucleotides are TGTGCCAGCTGTCTAGGCGGGGGCGTAAACACTGAAGCTTTCTTT. J is TRBJ1-1 and V is TRBV6-5, with D perhaps TRBD1 (6 bases). CDR3 length: 15 amino acids. Germline CDR1 reads MNHEY; CDR2 reads SVGAGI. V lost 8 bases to trimming and J lost 2 bases, with 18 bases between them.

This clone was seen once. This same CDR3 is encoded by further DNA sequences in the sample. The chain is built from TRBV7-2 and TRBJ2-7, with TRBD2 identical over 10 bases. CDR1 is SGHTA, CDR2 FQGNSA, per germline. The CDR3 has 14 residues. Trimming took 1 base from V and 3 from J; bases not matched to a gene: 0. The CDR3: CASSLGLAGYEQYF. The CDR3 DNA reads TGTGCCAGCAGCTTAGGACTAGCGGGCTACGAGCAGTACTTC.

V gene TRBV28 combines with J gene TRBJ2-2; a weak D match, TRBD2 (5 bases). CDR3 length: 16 amino acids. The V gene's germline CDR1 is MDHEN and CDR2 SYDVKM. Trimming took 3 bases from V and 0 from J, leaving 11 bases between them. CDR3 sequence (DNA): TGTGCCAGCAGTTTTTATCTCGGGGCGAACACCGGGGAGCTGTTTTTT. It codes for CASSFYLGANTGELFF. Full variable domain (remainder filled in from reference TRBV28 and TRBJ2-2): DVKVTQSSRYLVKRTGEKVFLECVQDMDHENMFWYRQDPGLGLRLIYFSYDVKMKEKGDIPEGYSVSREKKERFSLILESASTNQTSMYLCASSFYLGANTGELFFGEGSRLTVL.

The V gene is TRBV13, the J gene TRBJ2-7; no reliable D call. This CDR3 is 14 amino acids long. Looked up from germline, CDR1 is PRHDT and CDR2 is FYEKMQ (reference sequence). V shed 5 bases and J shed 5 bases, with 16 bases lying between them. CDR3 residues: CASSPYGKLNEQYF. In DNA, the CDR3 is TGTGCCAGCAGCCCCTATGGGAAGCTGAACGAGCAGTACTTC.

A word on this clone: The identical CDR3 is also encoded by other nucleotide sequences in the sample. This chain connects TRBV27 to TRBJ1-5, with a weak D call TRBD1 (5 bases). The CDR3 length is 16 residues. Germline assignment: CDR1 MNHEY and CDR2 SMNVEV (reference sequence). Deletions cut 5 bases from V and 1 base from J, with 15 bases between. CDR3 region: CASSPSVGESNQPQHF. The CDR3 DNA follows: TGTGCCAGCAGTCCCTCTGTAGGGGAGAGCAATCAGCCCCAGCATTTT.

V usage is TRBV6-5 and J usage is TRBJ2-7; D is uncertain. The CDR3 loop spans 16 amino acids. Germline CDR1 is MNHEY and CDR2 is SVGAGI. Trimming removed 4 bases from V and 7 bases from J, with 23 bases in between. The CDR3 loop is CASSSRGVAASGEQYF. In nucleotides, the CDR3 is TGTGCCAGCAGTTCCCGTGGGGTAGCAGCCAGTGGAGAGCAGTACTTC.

The chain joins TRBV6-5 to TRBJ2-5; 10 nucleotides align to TRBD1. Germline-derived CDR1 and CDR2 are MNHEY and SVGAGI. The trim removed 2 bases at V and 4 bases at J, leaving 4 bases unmatched. The CDR3 totals 15 residues. The CDR3 spells CASSYLDRGLETQYF. In DNA form, the CDR3 reads TGTGCCAGCAGTTACCTGGACAGGGGGTTAGAGACCCAGTACTTC.

The V call is TRBV6-1, the J call TRBJ1-5; a weak D match, TRBD1 (5 bases). This CDR3 comprises 14 residues. Trimming removed 6 bases from V and 5 bases from J, with 14 bases in between. Germline values: CDR1 MNHNS, CDR2 SASEGT. The CDR3 protein is CASRKTGGHQPQHF. The CDR3 DNA reads as TGTGCCAGCAGGAAAACAGGAGGGCATCAGCCCCAGCATTTT.

The J gene is TRBJ2-6, the V gene TRBV7-2; 7 bases line up with TRBD2. The CDR3 is 18 amino acids. Germline V gene sequence: CDR1 SGHTA, CDR2 FQGNSA. V shed 1 base, J shed 1 base, and the junction held 7 bases outside the gene matches. CDR3 protein: CASSLDPRRESGANVLTF. For the CDR3, the DNA is TGTGCCAGCAGCTTAGATCCCCGGCGGGAGTCTGGGGCCAACGTCCTGACTTTC.

The gene calls are TRBV5-8 and TRBJ2-7; possibly TRBD1 or TRBD2 for D (5 bases each). The V gene's germline CDR1 is SGHTS and CDR2 YDEGEE. The CDR3 extends over 13 amino acids. Deletions cut 4 bases from V and 1 base from J, with 9 bases between. The CDR3 here is CASSGTESYEQYF. The CDR3 coding sequence is TGTGCCAGCAGCGGGACGGAATCCTACGAGCAGTACTTC.

V usage is TRBV27 and J usage is TRBJ2-1; 15 bases are shared with TRBD2. This CDR3 spans 16 amino acids. CDR1 and CDR2 (germline): MNHEY, SMNVEV (reference sequence). J gave up 9 bases and V 1 base, and 4 bases lay outside the gene matches. The CDR3 DNA is TGTGCCAGCAGTTTATGGACTAGCGGGAGGGCGGGTGAGCAGTTCTTC. Its protein is CASSLWTSGRAGEQFF.

The chain joins TRBV11-2 to TRBJ2-1; D remains ambiguous. The germline gives CDR1 SGHAT, CDR2 FQNNGV. Trimming removed 1 base from V and 8 bases from J, with 12 bases in between. The CDR3 covers 14 residues. The CDR3 bases are TGTGCCAGCAGCTTAGGAGTAGGGTACGATGAGCAGTTCTTC. Protein product: CASSLGVGYDEQFF.

The chain joins TRBV2 to TRBJ2-1; D may be TRBD1 or TRBD2 (5 bases each). Between the trimmed V and J ends, which lost 9 bases and 1 base, there was a span of 16 bases. The V gene's germline CDR1 is SNHLY and CDR2 FYNNEI. This CDR3 comprises 15 residues. CDR3 DNA: TGTGCCAGAGCCTTCGGGGCGGTATCCTACAATGAGCAGTTCTTC. Its protein is CARAFGAVSYNEQFF.

The chain carries TRBV27 and TRBJ1-4, with 7 bases identical to TRBD1. In germline, CDR1 is MNHEY, CDR2 SMNVEV (reference sequence). The V gene end was trimmed by 5 bases and the J gene end by 8 bases; junction bases not matched to a gene: 8. CDR3 length: 14 residues. CDR3 coding DNA: TGTGCCAGCAGTGCCCGACAGGGAGGGGAAAAACTGTTTTTT. Translating it yields CASSARQGGEKLFF.

V is TRBV4-3 and J is TRBJ1-2; no firm D call. Trimming took 2 bases from V and 4 from J, leaving 14 bases between them. Germline loops: CDR1 LGHNA, CDR2 YSLEER. The length of the CDR3 is 15 residues. CDR3 nucleotides: TGCGCCAGCAGCCAAAAGGCAGGTGATCTCTATGGCTACACCTTC. This translates into CASSQKAGDLYGYTF.

This clone was found once. This chain uses TRBV7-8 with TRBJ1-5; D remains unclear. This CDR3 region has 15 residues. Deletions cut 1 base from V and 6 bases from J, with 13 bases between. The germline V gene has CDR1 SGHVS and CDR2 FQNEAQ. DNA of the CDR3: TGTGCCAGCAGCTTAGTTCTCAGCGTTGGTCAGCCCCAGCATTTT. As protein: CASSLVLSVGQPQHF.

The rearrangement uses TRBV4-1 and TRBJ1-1; D is perhaps TRBD1 (5 bases). This CDR3 has 16 amino acids. V was pared by 1 base and J by 1 base, with 13 bases between. Per the germline V gene, CDR1 is MGHRA and CDR2 is YSYEKL. CDR3 DNA sequence: TGCGCCAGCAGCCAAGTTCTCAGGGCAGGGAACACTGAAGCTTTCTTT. The encoded protein is CASSQVLRAGNTEAFF.

The chain links TRBV6-6 to TRBJ1-2, with a possible D match to TRBD1 (5 bases). Germline values: CDR1 MNHNY, CDR2 SVGAGI (reference sequence). Trimming left V 6 bases short and J 3 bases short, with 14 bases between. The CDR3 sequence is 14 residues long. Here the CDR3 reads CASRSRGGDYGYTF. In nucleotides, the CDR3 is TGTGCCAGCAGATCCCGGGGGGGGGACTATGGCTACACCTTC.

The rearrangement uses TRBV5-6 and TRBJ1-3; no clear D gene. The CDR3 is 18 amino acids. Germline assignment: CDR1 SGHDT and CDR2 YYEEEE. V was trimmed by 1 base and J by 0 bases, leaving 17 bases between them. CDR3 sequence reads: CASSLFTGRLSSGNTIYF. CDR3 coding DNA: TGTGCCAGCAGCTTGTTCACCGGGAGATTAAGCTCTGGAAACACCATATATTTT. Together with reference TRBV5-6 and TRBJ1-3, the CDR3 gives the full variable domain: DAGVTQSPTHLIKTRGQQVTLRCSPKSGHDTVSWYQQALGQGPQFIFQYYEEEERQRGNFPDRFSGHQFPNYSSELNVNALLLGDSALYLCASSLFTGRLSSGNTIYFGEGSWLTVV.

This clone has just one count. The CDR3 reads CASSPAGAYNEQFF. The CDR3 coding sequence is TGTGCCAGCTCACCAGCGGGTGCCTACAATGAGCAGTTCTTC. The genes are TRBV18 and TRBJ2-1, with D possibly matching TRBD2 (5 bases). V lost 2 bases and J lost 2, with 7 bases in between. Germline V gives CDR1 KGHSH, CDR2 LQKENI. There are 14 residues in the CDR3.

The rearrangement uses TRBV2 and TRBJ2-3, with D unresolved. Germline CDR1 is SNHLY and CDR2 is FYNNEI. The length of the CDR3 is 13 residues. V dropped 5 bases and J dropped 3 bases, with 9 bases sitting between them. This chain's CDR3 is CASSKGPTDTQYF. The CDR3 DNA is TGTGCCAGCAGTAAGGGTCCAACAGATACGCAGTATTTT.

This chain joins TRBV6-1 and TRBJ2-1; TRBD2 matches at 13 bases. The CDR3 extends over 15 amino acids. The V and J ends lost 7 bases and 6 bases, in that order; junction bases with no gene match: 6. Germline V gene data show CDR1 as MNHNS and CDR2 as SASEGT. The DNA of the CDR3 is TGTGCCAGCATGACACTAGCGGGAGGGCCCAATGAGCAGTTCTTC. This codes for CASMTLAGGPNEQFF.

This clone has a handful of counts. This chain joins TRBV2 and TRBJ1-1; D not certain. Germline CDR1 reads SNHLY; CDR2 reads FYNNEI. This CDR3 contains 12 residues. Trimming shortened V by 8 bases and J by 0 bases, and 7 bases separated the two germline ends. DNA of the CDR3: TGTGCCAGCCGGTGGCTGAACACTGAAGCTTTCTTT. Translation: CASRWLNTEAFF.

The chain uses TRBV5-8 and TRBJ2-7; maybe TRBD1 (6 bases). Germline values: CDR1 SGHTS, CDR2 YDEGEE. This CDR3 is 13 amino acids long. The V end lost 1 base, the J end lost 7 bases, and 12 bases lay between the germline ends. The CDR3 sequence is CASSLRPRGEQYF. For the CDR3, the DNA is TGTGCCAGCAGCTTGCGGCCCAGGGGAGAGCAGTACTTC.

The V call is TRBV21-1, the J call TRBJ1-5. TRBV21-1 is marked as a pseudogene. The CDR3 length is 18 residues. CDR3 residues: CASSKGRDLGASNQPQHF. The CDR3 DNA is TGTGCCAGCAGCAAAGGAAGGGACCTCGGTGCTAGCAATCAGCCCCAGCATTTT.

V is TRBV7-8 and J is TRBJ1-2; D uncertain. V lost 5 bases to trimming and J lost 3 bases, with 10 bases between them. The CDR3 spans 13 residues. CDR1 is SGHVS, CDR2 FQNEAQ, per germline. DNA for the CDR3: TGTGCCAGCAGCGAACAGAGCCACTATGGCTACACCTTC. Its translation: CASSEQSHYGYTF.

CDR3 amino acids: CASSRRQGPYEQYF. CDR3 nucleotides: TGTGCCAGCAGCAGACGACAGGGCCCCTACGAGCAGTACTTC. V usage is TRBV9 and J usage is TRBJ2-7; 7 nucleotides agree with TRBD1. This CDR3 is 14 amino acids long. V lost 4 bases to trimming and J lost 2 bases; unmatched junction nucleotides: 6. The V gene's germline CDR1 is SGDLS and CDR2 YYNGEE.

The rearrangement uses TRBV5-6 and TRBJ1-2, with 9 bases aligning to TRBD1. The CDR3 has 13 residues. CDR1 is SGHDT, CDR2 YYEEEE, per germline. Trimming took 4 bases from V and 5 from J; bases not matched to a gene: 3. CDR3 sequence reads: CASSGDRVYGYTF. The CDR3 bases are TGTGCCAGCAGCGGGGACAGGGTTTATGGCTACACCTTC.

Regarding this clone: Other DNA sequences from this sample encode an identical CDR3 as well. The V and J genes are TRBV9 and TRBJ2-7; D gene unclear. Trimming pared 0 bases from V and 2 bases from J, leaving 9 bases between. The CDR3 totals 14 residues. CDR1 and CDR2 from the germline V gene are SGDLS and YYNGEE. CDR3 region: CASSVDGVPYEQYF. As DNA, the CDR3 is TGTGCCAGCAGCGTAGATGGGGTGCCCTACGAGCAGTACTTC.

J is TRBJ2-3 and V is TRBV2; D not certain. V lost 6 bases to trimming and J lost 1 base, with 14 bases between them. This CDR3 is built from 15 residues. Germline V CDR1 and CDR2: SNHLY, FYNNEI. CDR3 sequence: CASRAPGIGTDTQYF. The CDR3 coding sequence is TGTGCCAGCAGGGCCCCCGGCATTGGCACAGATACGCAGTATTTT.

Remarks on this clone: This CDR3 is also generated by other DNA sequences in the sample. The CDR3 region is CASSYRDGQPQHF. CDR3 DNA: TGTGCCAGCAGTTACCGGGACGGTCAGCCCCAGCATTTT. This rearrangement joins TRBV6-5 to TRBJ1-5; the D gene is possibly TRBD1 (5 bases). From germline, CDR1 is MNHEY and CDR2 SVGAGI. The V end lost 2 bases, the J end lost 6 bases, and 8 bases lay between the germline ends. The CDR3 consists of 13 residues.